The 4 T cell receptor beta chains given below trace back to one sample, sequenced in a study of T cell repertoires in cytomegalovirus infection. These receptors have no identified antigens. TCRdb ran MiXCR on the reads and lists one entry per CDR3 protein. Of 45,000 to 75,000 distinct CDR3 sequences listed, about 30% are singletons. Material: PBMCs, sequenced either directly or after in vitro stimulation (not recorded which). The receptors come from a human donor in good health (CMV status not recorded). Some clones in this sample may be carry-over from other donors' samples.

This clonotype was recorded at least ten times. This chain joins TRBV7-2 and TRBJ2-2; 10 bases align to TRBD2. Trimming removed 5 bases from V and 2 bases from J; junction bases left unmatched: 2. CDR1 is SGHTA and CDR2 is FQGNSA in the germline V gene. This CDR3 region has 15 residues. The CDR3 loop reads CASSRTSGNTGELFF. The CDR3 DNA reads as TGTGCCAGCAGCCGGACTAGCGGAAACACCGGGGAGCTGTTTTTT.

The V call is TRBV7-2, the J call TRBJ1-2; no firm D call. The ends were cut back, 0 bases at V and 2 bases at J, with 4 bases in the middle. Germline V CDR1 and CDR2: SGHTA, FQGNSA. The CDR3 has 13 amino acids. The CDR3 loop is CASSLAGNYGYTF. The CDR3 DNA is TGTGCCAGCAGCTTAGCAGGGAACTATGGCTACACCTTC.

This rearrangement joins TRBV4-1 to TRBJ2-2, with D hard to call. The CDR3 spans 14 residues. Germline CDR1 is MGHRA and CDR2 is YSYEKL. V was cut by 4 bases and J by 6 bases, with 12 bases left in between. The CDR3: CASSLTDLAGELFF. In DNA, the CDR3 is TGCGCCAGCAGCCTTACGGATCTCGCCGGGGAGCTGTTTTTT.

The chain recombines TRBV7-4 with TRBJ2-7; D gene uncertain. Germline V lookup: CDR1 SGHVT, CDR2 SQSDAQ. The CDR3 runs to 15 residues. Trimming removed 6 bases from V and 6 bases from J, with 21 bases in between. The CDR3 protein is CASREKSTVLGEQYF. The DNA of the CDR3 is TGTGCCAGCAGGGAGAAATCTACGGTGTTGGGCGAGCAGTACTTC.